This T cell receptor beta chain stems from a study of tumor-infiltrating lymphocytes in primary liver carcinoma. In the study overall: Samples returned roughly 3.65 to 8 million productive TCRbeta reads, a yield that was similar across tissue types. Study-wide points: Merely some 7.5-25% of top clones spanned all five tumor regions.

Co-extraction of RNA and DNA was performed on roughly 20-34 mg of unsorted bulk tissue. All patients had surgically resected primary liver carcinoma. Every patient had chronic HBV infection and was treatment-naive. The CDR3 is 14 residues long. Between the trimmed V and J ends, which lost 1 base and 6 bases, there was a span of 9 bases. With respect to this clonotype: Its antigen is currently unknown. This may be a read error, as it is one base from a much larger clone.

Researchers generated TCR beta cDNA from roughly 520 ng of total RNA, relying on a constant-region primer. Modified slightly, ARM-PCR produced TCR beta libraries over three nested multiplex PCR rounds. TRBV1-TRBV30 forward primers paired with a C-beta reverse primer were used in the first two PCR rounds, which ran roughly 9 cycles each. MiXCR was run by TCRdb on the multiplex PCR reads, yielding one entry per CDR3 protein. Of about 110,000 distinct CDR3 sequences listed, about 59% are singletons. The sequence derives from a woman in her fifties or sixties with primary liver carcinoma and hepatitis B virus infection. Sequenced material: liver tumor tissue from sampling region 1. Specified subset: tumor region T1, superior pole. The rearrangement uses TRBV12-3 or TRBV12-4 and TRBJ2-2; D is uncertain. The CDR3 region is CASSLVAGAGELFF. The CDR3 DNA is TGTGCCAGCAGTTTAGTCGCAGGCGCCGGGGAGCTGTTTTTT.